The clone carrying this TCR beta chain was seen many times. Its antigen is unknown. Unique molecular identifiers, one per molecule, were present on every TCR cDNA molecule. TCRdb redid the calling of the 5' RACE reads with MiXCR, one entry per CDR3 protein. The data show about 48,000 distinct CDR3 sequences, approximately 5.7% seen once. The data derive from a study of spatial heterogeneity in lung cancer. The germline gives CDR1 MNHEY, CDR2 SVGEGT. Deletions cut 6 bases from V and 2 bases from J, with 7 bases between. This CDR3 has 12 residues. The study's findings and limits: Circulating ubiquitous expanded tumor TCRs were observed more frequently at resection than at follow-up.

Time point described: sample taken at primary tumor resection. Samples were donated by 72 untreated early-stage non-small cell lung cancer patients. Sequencing covered unsorted whole RNA taken from tumor, nontumor lung or frozen PBMC. The material sequenced was PBMCs, taken at surgery. The sequence derives from a male donor with early-stage non-small cell lung cancer. The chain joins TRBV6-2 or TRBV6-3 to TRBJ1-1; no clear D gene. The CDR3 protein is CASRDLNTEAFF. CDR3 bases: TGTGCCAGCAGGGACCTAAACACTGAAGCTTTCTTT.